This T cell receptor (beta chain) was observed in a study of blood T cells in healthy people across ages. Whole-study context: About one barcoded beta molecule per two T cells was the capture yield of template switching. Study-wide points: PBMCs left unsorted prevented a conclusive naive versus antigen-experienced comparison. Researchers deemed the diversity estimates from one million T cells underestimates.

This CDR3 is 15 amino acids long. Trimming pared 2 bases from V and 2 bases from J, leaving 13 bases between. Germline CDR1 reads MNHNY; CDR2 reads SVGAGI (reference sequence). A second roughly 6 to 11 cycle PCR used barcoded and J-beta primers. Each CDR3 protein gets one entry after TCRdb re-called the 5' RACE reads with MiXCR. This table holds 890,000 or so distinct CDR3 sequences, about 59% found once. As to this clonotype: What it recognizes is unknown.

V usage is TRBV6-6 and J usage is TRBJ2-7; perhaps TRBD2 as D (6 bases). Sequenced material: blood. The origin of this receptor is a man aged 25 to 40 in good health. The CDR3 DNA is TGTGCCAGCAGTTACGGCGGGGTTCAGACCTACGAGCAGTACTTC. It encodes CASSYGGVQTYEQYF.